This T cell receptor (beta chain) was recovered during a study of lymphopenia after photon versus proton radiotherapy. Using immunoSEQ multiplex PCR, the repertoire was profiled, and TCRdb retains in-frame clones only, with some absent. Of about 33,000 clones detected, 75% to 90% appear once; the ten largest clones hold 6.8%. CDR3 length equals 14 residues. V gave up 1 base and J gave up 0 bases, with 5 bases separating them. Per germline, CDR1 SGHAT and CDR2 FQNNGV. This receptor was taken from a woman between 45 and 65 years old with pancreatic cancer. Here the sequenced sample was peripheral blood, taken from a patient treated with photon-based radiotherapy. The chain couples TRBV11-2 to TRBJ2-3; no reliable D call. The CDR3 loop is CASSLGGSTDTQYF. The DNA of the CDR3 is TGTGCCAGCAGCTTAGGAGGAAGCACAGATACGCAGTATTTT.